This T cell receptor beta chain comes out of a study of blood T cells in healthy people across ages. Notes on the study in general: A roughly linear fall in TCR beta diversity per million T cells was seen with increasing age.

Next came a second PCR, run for about 6 to 12 cycles, which used a sample-barcoded 5' primer along with a J-beta primer mix. A single record per CDR3 protein comes from TCRdb applying MiXCR to the 5' RACE reads. In the table there are more than 600,000 distinct CDR3 sequences, roughly 25% of which are singletons. There are 14 residues in the CDR3. Germline values: CDR1 SEHNR, CDR2 FQNEAQ (reference sequence). The V and J ends lost 1 base and 12 bases, in that order; junction bases with no gene match: 9. About this clonotype: The antigen remains undetermined.

The data were also submitted as part of a second study, on T cells of mothers and their children. From that second work: There were over 9.5 million TCR beta CDR3 reads from each mother and approximately 3 million from each child.

The sample comprised blood. The TCR comes from a boy aged 5-17 years in good health. The V call is TRBV7-9, the J call TRBJ2-7, with 10 bases aligning to TRBD1. In nucleotides, the CDR3 is TGTGCCAGCAGCTTAGGGGGGACAGGGGCCAACCCGTACTTC. It is translated as CASSLGGTGANPYF.